This passage covers 6 T cell receptor beta chains from one sample sequenced in a study of read filtering for tumor transcriptome and immune sequencing. This library used 300 to 450 ng RNA and molecular barcoded adaptors spanning alpha/delta and beta/gamma chains. TCRdb independently ran MiXCR on the reads; one entry per CDR3 protein. In the table there are tens of thousands of distinct CDR3 sequences, approximately 20% of which are singletons. Specimen: a population of CD138-negative cells sorted from bone marrow. The receptors were gathered from a donor aged 40 or older with multiple myeloma.

This clonotype was observed many times. The chain employs TRBV5-1 and TRBJ2-4; TRBD1 matches 7 bases. CDR1 and CDR2 from the germline V gene are SGHRS and YFSETQ. The CDR3 consists of 13 residues. Trimming cost V 7 bases and J 5 bases; bases outside gene matches: 6. DNA of the CDR3: TGCGCCAGCGCAACAGGGGAGCAAAACATTCAGTACTTC. This sequence encodes CASATGEQNIQYF.

Concerning this clonotype itself: A much bigger clone sits one base away, suggesting this may be a read error. The chain joins TRBV6-1 to TRBJ2-7; D uncertain. The germline gives CDR1 MNHNS, CDR2 SASEGT. This CDR3 is 14 amino acids long. V gave up 10 bases and J gave up 3 bases, with 19 bases separating them. The CDR3, as DNA: TGTGCCACCCAAGCCACGACTGCACTCTACGAGCAGTACTTC. It is translated as CATQATTALYEQYF.

In regard to this clonotype: The conserved phenylalanine or tryptophan is not found at the CDR3 terminus, so this likely reflects a read error. The chain joins TRBV6-1 to TRBJ1-5, with D unclear. The CDR3 runs to 14 residues. The germline V gene encodes CDR1 MNHNS and CDR2 SASEGT. Trimming took 8 bases from V and 1 from J, leaving 12 bases between them. DNA of the CDR3: TGTGCCAGCGGCCTGGCGCGGAGCAATCAGCCCCAGCATTCT. It is translated as CASGLARSNQPQHS.

V usage is TRBV1 and J usage is TRBJ2-7; the listed D gene, TRBD1, was not tested against the DNA. TRBV1 corresponds to a pseudogene. The CDR3 spans 16 residues. CDR3 sequence (DNA): TGCACCAGCAGCCACTCGCCGGGTCCCTCTACCCACGAGCAGTACTTC. Translating gives CTSSHSPGPSTHEQYF.

This clonotype was counted many times. The chain carries TRBV5-1 and TRBJ2-1, with D hard to call. The V end was cut by 3 bases, the J end by 0 bases, with 10 bases between. Germline CDR1 and CDR2: SGHRS and YFSETQ. The CDR3 contains 15 residues. DNA of the CDR3: TGCGCCAGCAGCTCAATGGATCCCTCCTACAATGAGCAGTTCTTC. Translated: CASSSMDPSYNEQFF.

As for this clonotype: The junction and the germline gene differ at one end; a read error may be behind it. The J gene is TRBJ2-1, the V gene TRBV4-2, with D tentatively TRBD1 (6 bases). CDR3 length: 14 amino acids. Germline V CDR1 and CDR2: LGHNA, YNFKEQ. CDR3 sequence reads: CASRQEQGHNEQFF. CDR3 nucleotide sequence: TGTGCCAGCAGGCAAGAACAGGGCCACAATGAGCAGTTCTTC.